These 17 T cell receptor beta chains were all obtained from the same sample, sequenced in a study of low-dose radiotherapy and immunotherapy resistance in tumors (dated by TCRdb to about 2022). Sequencing relied on an Illumina HiSeq 2500. Superscript III and a set of TRAV- and TRBV-specific primers were used to synthesize first-strand cDNA, so that both TCRalpha and TCRbeta chains were covered. A roughly 18-cycle PCR with Phusion amplified the TCRs, pairing a constant-region primer with the adapter that was attached to the V primers. TCRdb reworked the public reads: Q25 trimming with fastp, MiXCR clone assembly, productive beta chains retained. Rows are combined by CDR3 protein, so each entry shows the most common genes and DNA. Recorded for this sample are about 30,000 distinct CDR3 sequences; under 55% of them occurred a single time. The top ten constitute about 5.7% of the sample. The time point label of this sample denotes: after trial treatment. The treatment or condition label, read with the paper, signifies: LDRT plus nivolumab, ipilimumab, low-dose cyclophosphamide and aspirin (RACIN trial).

The sequenced sample was PBMCs, obtained after low-dose radiotherapy plus immunotherapy. The receptors were gathered from a male donor with gallbladder cancer.

This clonotype was observed at least ten times. The chain joins TRBV12-3 or TRBV12-4 to TRBJ1-2; 10 nucleotides align to TRBD1. The J segment lost 8 bases and the V segment lost 5 bases, leaving 11 bases of the junction unmatched. The CDR3 sequence is 15 residues long. CDR3 DNA sequence: TGTGCCAGCAGTCCCCTCCGACAGGGGGCAGGCGGCTACACCTTC. It encodes CASSPLRQGAGGYTF.

There are many counts of this clonotype. The rearrangement joins TRBV4-1 to TRBJ2-2, with no clear D. Trimming stripped 0 bases from V and 3 bases from J, with 8 bases between. Germline V gives CDR1 MGHRA, CDR2 YSYEKL. This CDR3 has 15 amino acids. The CDR3 DNA reads as TGCGCCAGCAGCCAAGATCGGGTTTACACCGGGGAGCTGTTTTTT. It codes for CASSQDRVYTGELFF.

This clonotype is medium-sized (0.01 to 0.1%). The chain combines TRBV6-2 or TRBV6-3 with TRBJ2-4; D unresolved. The V gene lost 5 bases and the J gene lost 0 bases, with 11 bases spanning the gap. The germline V gene has CDR1 MNHEY and CDR2 SVGEGT. The CDR3 is made up of 15 amino acids. The CDR3: CASSGERLAKNIQYF. DNA of the CDR3: TGTGCCAGCAGTGGCGAGAGACTAGCCAAAAACATTCAGTACTTC.

This clonotype is judged medium-sized. The chain combines TRBV5-1 with TRBJ2-7, with 9 bases that match TRBD2. The CDR3 length is 18 residues. V was pared by 0 bases and J by 0 bases, with 10 bases of the junction left unmatched. Looked up from germline, CDR1 is SGHRS and CDR2 is YFSETQ. The CDR3 is CASSLVGGTSRSSYEQYF. The CDR3 nucleotides are TGCGCCAGCAGCTTGGTTGGAGGGACTAGCAGAAGCTCCTACGAGCAGTACTTC. Complete variable domain (other parts from reference TRBV5-1 and TRBJ2-7): KAGVTQTPRYLIKTRGQQVTLSCSPISGHRSVSWYQQTPGQGLQFLFEYFSETQRNKGNFPGRFSGRQFSNSRSEMNVSTLELGDSALYLCASSLVGGTSRSSYEQYFGPGTRLTVT.

As DNA, the CDR3 is TGCGCCAGCAGACTCGACAAAGACCTGTACAATGAGCAGTTCTTC. This encodes CASRLDKDLYNEQFF. This chain connects TRBV5-1 to TRBJ2-1; D unclear. Deletions cut 5 bases from V and 4 bases from J, with 16 bases between. The germline V gene encodes CDR1 SGHRS and CDR2 YFSETQ. The CDR3 sequence is 15 residues long. Supplemented by reference TRBV5-1 and TRBJ2-1, the full variable domain reads KAGVTQTPRYLIKTRGQQVTLSCSPISGHRSVSWYQQTPGQGLQFLFEYFSETQRNKGNFPGRFSGRQFSNSRSEMNVSTLELGDSALYLCASRLDKDLYNEQFFGPGTRLTVL.

This clonotype was seen repeatedly, ten times or more. V and J are TRBV27 and TRBJ2-2, with 7 bases matching TRBD1. The CDR3 covers 17 residues. V lost 0 bases, J lost 5 bases, and 9 bases stayed unmatched. Germline V gene sequence: CDR1 MNHEY, CDR2 SMNVEV (reference sequence). The CDR3 DNA sequence: TGTGCCAGCAGTTTATCGTACAGGGGCGCTGGTACCGGGGAGCTGTTTTTT. Translated: CASSLSYRGAGTGELFF.

This clonotype was seen many times. This CDR3 is CSVEAGYNSGANVLTF. DNA of the CDR3: TGCAGCGTTGAAGCGGGGTACAACTCTGGGGCCAACGTCCTGACTTTC. The J gene is TRBJ2-6, the V gene TRBV29-1; tentatively, D is TRBD2 (5 bases). This CDR3 is built from 16 residues. Trimming removed 1 base at V and 0 bases at J, with 10 bases between. Germline V CDR1 and CDR2: SQVTM, ANQGSEA.

This clonotype was seen ten or more times. The genes are TRBV6-1 and TRBJ1-1, with 8 bases lining up with TRBD1. Losses at the gene ends were 6 bases for V and 4 bases for J; bases not matched to a gene: 16. The CDR3 extends over 17 amino acids. Germline V gene data show CDR1 as MNHNS and CDR2 as SASEGT. The CDR3 DNA sequence: TGTGCCAGCAGGAGGACAGGGCACCGGGTGCGAGGCACTGAAGCTTTCTTT. The encoded protein is CASRRTGHRVRGTEAFF.

J is TRBJ2-7 and V is TRBV2; D gene ambiguous. Germline CDR1 SNHLY, CDR2 FYNNEI. This CDR3 spans 13 amino acids. Trimming cost V 6 bases and J 1 base, with 10 bases left between them. The DNA for the CDR3 is TGTGCCAGCAGACGTGGCAGTTCCTACGAGCAGTACTTC. Translation gives CASRRGSSYEQYF.

This rearrangement joins TRBV7-9 to TRBJ2-5, with D hard to call. The germline CDR1 and CDR2 sequences are SEHNR and FQNEAQ (reference sequence). The CDR3 covers 12 residues. Trimming stripped 3 bases from V and 8 bases from J, with 10 bases between. The DNA of the CDR3 is TGTGCCAGCAGCTTTGATCTCGTCACCCAGTACTTC. Protein product: CASSFDLVTQYF.

With regard to this clonotype: No DNA is shown, since the ends of the CDR3 on it are uncertain; the CDR3 is the one TCRdb lists. The chain is built from TRBV7-9 and TRBJ2-7; the table's D call, TRBD2, was not checked against the DNA. Looked up from germline, CDR1 is SEHNR and CDR2 is FQNEAQ (reference sequence). Termini included, the CDR3 measures 18 amino acids. This CDR3 reads CASSLDLVAGGSYNEQYF.

Regarding this clonotype: A far larger clone is a single base away, which makes a read error likely. The genes are TRBV28 and TRBJ2-1; possibly TRBD1 for D (7 bases). The CDR3 is made up of 16 amino acids. V lost 5 bases to trimming and J lost 10 bases, with 24 bases between them. Germline CDR1 and CDR2: MDHEN and SYDVKM. The CDR3 DNA reads as TGTGCCAGCAGTCCGGTCGGAGGGGGCTACATCTACGAGCAGTTCTTC. This encodes CASSPVGGGYIYEQFF.

In its sample, this clonotype was seen many times. The chain links TRBV20-1 to TRBJ2-5, with 8 bases fitting TRBD2. In germline, CDR1 is DFQATT, CDR2 SNEGSKA (reference sequence). V lost 4 bases and J lost 4; bases outside the gene matches: 17. The length of the CDR3 is 17 residues. The CDR3 DNA reads TGCAGTGCTACTTCCCCGGGAGGGACGCATGGCGCAGAGACCCAGTACTTC. The encoded protein is CSATSPGGTHGAETQYF.

The V call is TRBV14, the J call TRBJ2-3; D is unclear. The ends were cut back, 0 bases at V and 6 bases at J, with 19 bases in the middle. Germline V lookup: CDR1 SGHDN, CDR2 FVKESK. The CDR3 is 17 residues long. The CDR3 loop is CASSQEGVGQGLDTQYF. The CDR3 DNA reads TGTGCCAGCAGCCAAGAAGGAGTTGGGCAAGGCCTCGATACGCAGTATTTT.

The rearrangement links TRBV6-8 to TRBJ2-3; D is unclear. The CDR3 extends over 13 amino acids. The ends were cut back, 2 bases at V and 4 bases at J, with 7 bases in the middle. Germline V lookup: CDR1 MNHGY, CDR2 SAAAGT. This CDR3 reads CASSYEDADTQYF. The DNA for the CDR3 is TGTGCCAGCAGTTACGAGGATGCAGATACGCAGTATTTT.

In its sample, this clonotype ranks as medium-sized. J is TRBJ2-5 and V is TRBV2; a weak D match, TRBD1 (5 bases). The germline CDR1 and CDR2 sequences are SNHLY and FYNNEI. CDR3 length equals 15 residues. V was cut by 2 bases and J by 4 bases, with 14 bases left in between. The CDR3 loop is CASSEQGLQAETQYF. The DNA of the CDR3 is TGTGCCAGCAGTGAACAGGGTTTACAGGCAGAGACCCAGTACTTC. Combining the CDR3 with reference TRBV2 and TRBJ2-5 gives the whole variable domain EPEVTQTPSHQVTQMGQEVILRCVPISNHLYFYWYRQILGQKVEFLVSFYNNEISEKSEIFDDQFSVERPDGSNFTLKIRSTKLEDSAMYFCASSEQGLQAETQYFGPGTRLLVL.

The chain couples TRBV7-2 to TRBJ1-6; D remains unclear. Germline CDR1 SGHTA, CDR2 FQGNSA. V lost 5 bases and J 9 bases, leaving 17 bases between the germline ends. The CDR3 runs to 15 residues. CDR3 region: CASSPRTQRVSPLHF. The CDR3 region has the DNA TGTGCCAGCAGCCCCCGGACCCAAAGGGTTTCACCCCTCCACTTT. The full variable domain, with the rest looked up from reference TRBV7-2 and TRBJ1-6, is GAGVSQSPSNKVTEKGKDVELRCDPISGHTALYWYRQSLGQGLEFLIYFQGNSAPDKSGLPSDRFSAERTGGSVSTLTIQRTQQEDSAVYLCASSPRTQRVSPLHFGNGTRLTVT.